This TCR beta chain came from a study of T cells after yellow fever vaccination. Study findings and constraints: The booster saw the reappearance of most primary-vaccination clones (about 95% CD4, around 90% CD8).

The length of the CDR3 is 16 residues. With 0 bases removed from V and 0 bases from J, the gap between germline ends came to 10 bases. Germline CDR1 LGHNA, CDR2 YSLEER. This clonotype was seen many times. Its antigen is not identified. Via MiXCR, TCRdb re-called the 5' RACE reads, giving one row per CDR3 protein. The sample includes around 320,000 distinct CDR3 sequences, 8.7% of them seen just once. The chain recombines TRBV4-3 with TRBJ2-3; weak D call: TRBD1 (5 bases). The source of this sequence is a man aged 18 to 30 who received the YFV17D yellow fever vaccine. The specimen was CD4+ T cells sorted from PBMCs, collected 5 days after the yellow fever booster vaccination. The CDR3 spells CASSQEGQGSTDTQYF. DNA of the CDR3: TGCGCCAGCAGCCAAGAGGGGCAGGGTAGCACAGATACGCAGTATTTT.